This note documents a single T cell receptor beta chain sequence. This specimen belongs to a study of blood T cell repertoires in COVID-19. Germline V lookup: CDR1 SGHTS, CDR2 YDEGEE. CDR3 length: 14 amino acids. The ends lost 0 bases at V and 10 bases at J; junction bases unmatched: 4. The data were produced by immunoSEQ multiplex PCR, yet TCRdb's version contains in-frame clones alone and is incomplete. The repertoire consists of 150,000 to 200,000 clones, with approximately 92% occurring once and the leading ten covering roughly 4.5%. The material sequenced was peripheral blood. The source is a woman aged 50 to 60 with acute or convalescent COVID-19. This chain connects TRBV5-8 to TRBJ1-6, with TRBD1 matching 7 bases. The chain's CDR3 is CASSLEQGYSPLHF. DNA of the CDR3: TGTGCCAGCAGCTTGGAACAGGGGTACTCACCCCTCCACTTT.